This T cell receptor beta chain was sequenced for a study of lymphopenia after photon versus proton radiotherapy. Profiled with immunoSEQ multiplex PCR; TCRdb holds only in-frame clones, not every one. Of tens of thousands of clones in the sample, approximately 91% are singletons; the top ten hold roughly 3%. Notes on the study in general: After lymphocyte nadir, photon-treated repertoires showed oligoclonal expansion, especially CD8+ Temra.

Details on this clone: Its antigen is unknown.

CDR1 is LNHDA, CDR2 SQIVND, per germline (reference sequence). V dropped 5 bases and J dropped 7 bases, with 18 bases sitting between them. The CDR3 covers 14 residues. The chain employs TRBV19 and TRBJ2-7; perhaps TRBD1 as D (6 bases). This sequence originates from a woman in her 70s with pancreatic cancer. Sequenced here: peripheral blood, sampled from a patient treated with photon-based radiotherapy. This CDR3 is CASSARQATWEQYF. The DNA of the CDR3 is TGTGCCAGTAGTGCGCGACAGGCCACTTGGGAGCAGTACTTC.